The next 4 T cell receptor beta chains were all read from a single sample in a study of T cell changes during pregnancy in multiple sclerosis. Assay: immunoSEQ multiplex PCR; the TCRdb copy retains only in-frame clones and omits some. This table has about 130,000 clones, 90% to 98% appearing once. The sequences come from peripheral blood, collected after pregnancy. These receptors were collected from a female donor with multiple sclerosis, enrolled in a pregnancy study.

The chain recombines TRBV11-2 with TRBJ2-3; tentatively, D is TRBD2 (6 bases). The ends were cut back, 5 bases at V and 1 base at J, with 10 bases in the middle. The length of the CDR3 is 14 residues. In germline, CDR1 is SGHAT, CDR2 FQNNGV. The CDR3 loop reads CASSPGLRTDTQYF. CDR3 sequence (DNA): TGTGCCAGCAGCCCGGGACTTCGCACAGATACGCAGTATTTT.

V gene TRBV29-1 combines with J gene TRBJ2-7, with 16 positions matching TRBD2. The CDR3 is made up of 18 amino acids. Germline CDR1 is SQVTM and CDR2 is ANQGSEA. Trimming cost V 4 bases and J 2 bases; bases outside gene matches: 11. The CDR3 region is CSVGATGTSGRAAYEQYF. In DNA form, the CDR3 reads TGCAGCGTTGGAGCGACTGGGACTAGCGGGAGGGCCGCCTACGAGCAGTACTTC.

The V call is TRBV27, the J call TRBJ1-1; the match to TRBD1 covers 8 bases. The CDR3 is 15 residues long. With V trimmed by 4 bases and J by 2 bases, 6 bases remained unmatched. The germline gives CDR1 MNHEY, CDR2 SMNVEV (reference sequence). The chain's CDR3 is CASSSVDRGNTEAFF. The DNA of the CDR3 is TGTGCCAGCAGTTCCGTTGACAGGGGAAACACTGAAGCTTTCTTT.

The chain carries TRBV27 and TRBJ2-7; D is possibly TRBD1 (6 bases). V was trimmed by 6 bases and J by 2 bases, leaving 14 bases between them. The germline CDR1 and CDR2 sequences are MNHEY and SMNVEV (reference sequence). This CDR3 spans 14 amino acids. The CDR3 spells CASRYREPPYEQYF. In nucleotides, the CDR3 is TGTGCCAGCAGATACAGGGAACCCCCCTACGAGCAGTACTTC.